Listed below are T cell receptor beta chains from one sample, sequenced in a study of blood T cell repertoires in COVID-19. Assay used: immunoSEQ multiplex PCR; TCRdb lists only in-frame clones, some missing. The sample contains some 180,000 clones, around 80% of which appear only once. The sample consisted of peripheral blood. The receptor set was obtained from a woman in her thirties or forties with COVID-19, enrolled during active disease. Each CDR3 is given with its conserved first and last residue. A D gene is named only where the DNA matches it firmly. Clone sizes are given selectively: once, few, many, or a class where the clone is expanded.

CDR3 DNA	CDR3 protein	V gene	clone size	CDR3 length	J gene	D gene
TGTGCCAGCAGCTTGTGGGCGTCGGGAGGGTCCTACGAGCAGTACTTC	CASSLWASGGSYEQYF	TRBV5-4	-	16	TRBJ2-7	TRBD2
TGTGCCAGCCGGGGATGGACCGGCGATGAGCAGTTCTTC	CASRGWTGDEQFF	TRBV12-3/TRBV12-4	-	13	TRBJ2-1	-
TGTGCCAGCAGTTTAAATAGGGTGGGGGGTTACAATCAGCCCCAGCATTTT	CASSLNRVGGYNQPQHF	TRBV27	-	17	TRBJ1-5	-
TGTGCCAGCAGCCAAGCCGGGACAGGGGAATATAGCAATCAGCCCCAGCATTTT	CASSQAGTGEYSNQPQHF	TRBV4-2	-	18	TRBJ1-5	TRBD1
TGTGCCAGCAGCAGGGGCCGCGGGGGAGGCTACGAGCAGTACTTC	CASSRGRGGGYEQYF	TRBV21-1	-	15	TRBJ2-7	-
TGTGCCAGCAGCAAAAGGGGAACAGGAACCTATGGCTACACCTTC	CASSKRGTGTYGYTF	TRBV14	-	15	TRBJ1-2	-
TGTGCCAGCAGCCCGCCGAGACCCGGGGTGACAGATACGCAGTATTTT	CASSPPRPGVTDTQYF	TRBV2	-	16	TRBJ2-3	-
TGTGCCAGTAGTTGGTCCCGACAGGACTACTATGGCTACACCTTC	CASSWSRQDYYGYTF	TRBV19	once	15	TRBJ1-2	-
TGCGCCAGCAGCTTTACCGGGACAGCGAACACCGGGGAGCTGTTTTTT	CASSFTGTANTGELFF	TRBV5-1	once	16	TRBJ2-2	TRBD1
TGTGCCAGCACCATACAGGCTTCCTCTGAAGCTTTCTTT	CASTIQASSEAFF	TRBV12-3/TRBV12-4	-	13	TRBJ1-1	-
TGTGCCAGCAGCCATATAGGGGGCGCTGAAGCTTTCTTT	CASSHIGGAEAFF	TRBV6-5	-	13	TRBJ1-1	TRBD1
TGTGCCACCAGTGATGCTCTAGCGGTCCAAGAGACCCAGTACTTC	CATSDALAVQETQYF	TRBV24-1	-	15	TRBJ2-5	TRBD2
TGTGCCAGCAGCTTGACTGGGGAGGATGAAAAACTGTTTTTT	CASSLTGEDEKLFF	TRBV7-8	once	14	TRBJ1-4	-
TGTGCCACCTCCCCCTATGGACAGGTCGGCGGCTACACCTTC	CATSPYGQVGGYTF	TRBV6-5	few	14	TRBJ1-2	TRBD1
TGTGCCAGGGCCAGAAAAGGGGCCTACGAGCAGTACTTC	CARARKGAYEQYF	TRBV5-6	-	13	TRBJ2-7	-
TGTGCCAGCAGTAGGGACAGGGGGTCTTACGAGCAGTACTTC	CASSRDRGSYEQYF	TRBV2	-	14	TRBJ2-7	TRBD1
TGTGCCAGCACCGACAGGGTAGCGGTAGTGGCCCAGTACTTC	CASTDRVAVVAQYF	TRBV6-5	-	14	TRBJ2-5	-
TGTGCCAGCAGCTCCTCGGGACAGGGGTATGGCTACACCTTC	CASSSSGQGYGYTF	TRBV7-2	-	14	TRBJ1-2	TRBD1
TGTGCCAGCTGTGACAGGGGAGAGGGGTACACTGAAGCTTTCTTT	CASCDRGEGYTEAFF	TRBV19	-	15	TRBJ1-1	TRBD1
TGTGCCAGCAGTTATGGGGGAGGCGAGCAGTACTTC	CASSYGGGEQYF	TRBV6-5	many	12	TRBJ2-7	-
TGTGCCAGCAGCCAAGATCCGACCGCGGGGACCCAGTACTTC	CASSQDPTAGTQYF	TRBV3-1/TRBV3-2	-	14	TRBJ2-5	-
TGCGCCAGCAGCTTGGGGTGGAGCGGGGGGCCCGACAATGAGCAGTTCTTC	CASSLGWSGGPDNEQFF	TRBV5-1	-	17	TRBJ2-1	TRBD2
TGTGCCAGCAGTTTCCGACAGGGGAATCAGCCCCAGCATTTT	CASSFRQGNQPQHF	TRBV28	-	14	TRBJ1-5	TRBD1
TGTGCCAGCAGCACAGGGCTCTACGAGCAGTACTTC	CASSTGLYEQYF	TRBV11-1	-	12	TRBJ2-7	-
TGTGCCAGCAGCGTGGAGGCTTGGTACCGCCTCTACGAGCAGTACTTC	CASSVEAWYRLYEQYF	TRBV7-2	-	16	TRBJ2-7	-
TGTGCCACCGGGACAGCGTTCGAGCAGTACTTC	CATGTAFEQYF	TRBV15	-	11	TRBJ2-7	TRBD1
TGTGCCAGCAGCTCAAGCGAGTTCATCTACGAGCAGTACTTC	CASSSSEFIYEQYF	TRBV28	few	14	TRBJ2-7	-